This is a list of T cell receptor beta chains from one sample in a study of blood T cell repertoires in COVID-19. Sequencing used immunoSEQ multiplex PCR; TCRdb keeps in-frame clones, though not all of them. This table has 200,000 to 300,000 clones, around 83% appearing once. Input material: peripheral blood. The receptors originated from an older man with acute or convalescent COVID-19. The CDR3 runs from the conserved cysteine through the conserved F or W. The D gene is left open where the match is weak. Only part of the rows carry a size: once, few, many, or a class if the clone is expanded.

v_call	d_call	j_call	clone_size	cdr3_nt	cdr3_aa
TRBV7-2	-	TRBJ2-3	-	TGTGCCAGCAGCTTAATTAATCGGAGACTACGCGTGGGCACAGATACGCAGTATTTT	CASSLINRRLRVGTDTQYF
TRBV10-3	-	TRBJ1-2	-	TGTGCCATCAGTGAGTCGGAGGGTGGCTACACCTTC	CAISESEGGYTF
TRBV5-4	-	TRBJ1-5	-	TGTGCCAGCAGCCGGGACATCAATCAGCCCCAGCATTTT	CASSRDINQPQHF
TRBV2	-	TRBJ1-6	-	TGTGCCAGCAGTGAAGCACAAAACGCCAGGGCACCCCTCCACTTT	CASSEAQNARAPLHF
TRBV3-1/TRBV3-2	-	TRBJ2-2	-	TGTGCCAGCAGACCCCCCCCAGCGGAGGACACCGGGGAGCTGTTTTTT	CASRPPPAEDTGELFF
TRBV5-1	TRBD1	TRBJ1-5	-	TGCGCCAGCAGCTTGGCAGGGACAGGGACGGGTCAGCCCCAGCATTTT	CASSLAGTGTGQPQHF
TRBV5-1	-	TRBJ1-5	-	TGCGCCAGCAGCTCATCAGGGTATAGCAATCAGCCCCAGCATTTT	CASSSSGYSNQPQHF
TRBV12-3/TRBV12-4	-	TRBJ1-1	-	TGTGCCAGCAGTCCGTTTGTAGACACTGAAGCTTTCTTT	CASSPFVDTEAFF
TRBV6-2/TRBV6-3	-	TRBJ1-5	-	TGTGCCAGCAGCTCCGACAGTCTCCTCAATCAGCCCCAGCATTTT	CASSSDSLLNQPQHF
TRBV15	TRBD1	TRBJ1-3	-	TGTGCCACCAGCAGATATGGACAGGGTGAATACACCATATATTTT	CATSRYGQGEYTIYF
TRBV24-1	TRBD2	TRBJ2-1	-	TGTGCCACCAGTGGGGGACTAGGAAGCTGGGATGAGCAGTTCTTC	CATSGGLGSWDEQFF
TRBV5-5	-	TRBJ1-6	few	TGTGCCAGCAGCTTGGACAGATATAATTCACCCCTCCACTTT	CASSLDRYNSPLHF
TRBV19	-	TRBJ1-3	-	TGTGCCAGTAGTCGATTCTCGACAGGTACCTCTGGAGCTGGAAACACCATATATTTT	CASSRFSTGTSGAGNTIYF
TRBV9	-	TRBJ2-6	-	TGTGCCAGCAGCTTTACCTTAACAGGGCCCCTGACTTTC	CASSFTLTGPLTF
TRBV7-2	-	TRBJ1-6	-	TGTGCCAGCAGCTCAGTTCCCGAATCACCCCTCCACTTT	CASSSVPESPLHF
TRBV5-5	TRBD1	TRBJ2-5	-	TGTGCCAGCAGCATATCGGGACAGGGGGCGCGGGGCGAGACCCAGTACTTC	CASSISGQGARGETQYF
TRBV27	-	TRBJ1-1	-	TGTGCCAGCAGTTTCCTCGGTAGGAGCACTGAAGCTTTCTTT	CASSFLGRSTEAFF
TRBV7-9	-	TRBJ2-1	few	TGTGCCAGCAGCCCGACGGGTCGCGACGAGCAGTTCTTC	CASSPTGRDEQFF
TRBV5-1	-	TRBJ1-2	-	TGCGCCAGCAGCTTGGGCGACAGATCTAACTATGGCTACACCTTC	CASSLGDRSNYGYTF
TRBV5-1	TRBD2	TRBJ2-5	-	TGCGCCAGCAGCCCGGGGGGTCAAGGTTCTGAGACCCAGTACTTC	CASSPGGQGSETQYF
TRBV7-3	TRBD1	TRBJ2-1	-	TGTGCCAGCAGCTTGGACAGGGGGGGATACAATGAGCAGTTCTTC	CASSLDRGGYNEQFF
TRBV7-9	TRBD1	TRBJ2-7	-	TGTGCCAGCAGCTTAGGAGAATTTTCCGGGACAGTATCCTACGAGCAGTACTTC	CASSLGEFSGTVSYEQYF
TRBV15	-	TRBJ2-7	-	TGTGCCACCAGCAGAGGAGGGTCGACTTCCTACGAGCAGTACTTC	CATSRGGSTSYEQYF
TRBV5-4	TRBD1	TRBJ2-3	-	TGTGCCAGCAGCTCTAGGACAGGGGCAGATACGCAGTATTTT	CASSSRTGADTQYF
TRBV30	-	TRBJ2-7	-	TGTGCCTGGAGTAGGGGCGGTTCTTCCTACGAGCAGTACTTC	CAWSRGGSSYEQYF
TRBV5-1	-	TRBJ1-4	-	TGCGCCAGCAGCCCAGGACAGTCGACACGTGAAAAACTGTTTTTT	CASSPGQSTREKLFF
TRBV28	TRBD1	TRBJ2-7	few	TGTGCCAGCACCCCGGACAGGGGTTATTACGAGCAGTACTTC	CASTPDRGYYEQYF
TRBV7-2	TRBD1	TRBJ2-2	-	TGTGCCAGCAGCTTAGCAGGGGGCGAAATCGGGGAGCTGTTTTTT	CASSLAGGEIGELFF
TRBV2	-	TRBJ1-5	-	TGTGCCAGCAGTGAACAGGGTGGCAATCAGCCCCAGCATTTT	CASSEQGGNQPQHF
TRBV15	-	TRBJ2-1	-	TGTGCCACCAGCAGAGGTTTAGGAGCCCGGAATGAGCAGTTCTTC	CATSRGLGARNEQFF
TRBV7-2	-	TRBJ2-6	-	TGTGCCAGCAGCTTAGGGGGCGCTGGGGCCAACGTCCTGACTTTC	CASSLGGAGANVLTF
TRBV24-1	TRBD1	TRBJ2-1	-	TGTGCCACCAGTGATTCTGTAGGGACAGAACCAGGAAATGAGCAGTTCTTC	CATSDSVGTEPGNEQFF
TRBV5-1	TRBD1	TRBJ2-2	-	TGCGCCAGCAGCTTGTACCCGCGGGACAGGGTTTTTTCAACCGGGGAGCTGTTTTTT	CASSLYPRDRVFSTGELFF
TRBV11-2	-	TRBJ1-4	-	TGTGCCTGCGCCAGAGGGCCGGGTGAAAAACTGTTTTTT	CACARGPGEKLFF
TRBV5-1	TRBD1	TRBJ1-2	-	TGCGCCAGCAGCGAGACAGGGCGGAACTATGGCTACACCTTC	CASSETGRNYGYTF
TRBV6-6	-	TRBJ1-5	few	TGTGCCAGCAGCGGGACAAATAGCAATCAGCCCCAGCATTTT	CASSGTNSNQPQHF
TRBV18	TRBD1	TRBJ1-2	once	TGTGCCAGCTCACCACCGGTCCAGGACAGGGGGCATTTCGACTATGGCTACACCTTC	CASSPPVQDRGHFDYGYTF
TRBV5-5	TRBD1	TRBJ2-2	-	TGTGCCAGCAGCTGGGGAGTGGGACAGACTAACACCGGGGAGCTGTTTTTT	CASSWGVGQTNTGELFF
TRBV6-1	TRBD1	TRBJ1-1	once	TGTGCCAGCAGTGAAGTGGGACAGGGTTACACTGAAGCTTTCTTT	CASSEVGQGYTEAFF
TRBV5-4	-	TRBJ1-5	few	TGTGCCAGCAGCTTGGGTGGGGGCTCTAGCAATCAGCCCCAGCATTTT	CASSLGGGSSNQPQHF
TRBV5-1	TRBD1	TRBJ1-6	-	TGCGCCAGCAGCCCCCGAGGGACAGGGAACAATTCACCCCTCCACTTT	CASSPRGTGNNSPLHF
TRBV28	TRBD1	TRBJ2-5	once	TGTGCCAGCAGCCTAATCACAGGGGGCCGGGGAAAAGAGACCCAGTACTTC	CASSLITGGRGKETQYF
TRBV28	-	TRBJ1-5	once	TGTGCCAGCAAAGGAACCGCCGGAGGGCGCAATCAGCCCCAGCATTTT	CASKGTAGGRNQPQHF
TRBV4-1	TRBD1	TRBJ2-3	-	TGCGCCAGCAGCGTTAACAGGGGTAGCACAGATACGCAGTATTTT	CASSVNRGSTDTQYF
TRBV5-1	TRBD1	TRBJ1-5	once	TGCGCCAGCAGCTTGAACCCGACAGGGGGCAGCAATCAGCCCCAGCATTTT	CASSLNPTGGSNQPQHF
TRBV28	-	TRBJ2-1	-	TGTGCCAGCAGTTCCCCGGACTCCGCCTCCTACAATGAGCAGTTCTTC	CASSSPDSASYNEQFF
TRBV29-1	TRBD2	TRBJ2-7	-	TGCAGCGTTGAAGATCGAAGCGGGGGTCTCTACGAGCAGTACTTC	CSVEDRSGGLYEQYF
TRBV11-2	TRBD2	TRBJ2-7	-	TGTGCCAGCAGCCCTGGGGGGGTCAACGAGCAGTACTTC	CASSPGGVNEQYF
TRBV18	TRBD2	TRBJ2-3	-	TGTGCCAGCTCACCAGGGACTAGCGGATACACAGATACGCAGTATTTT	CASSPGTSGYTDTQYF
TRBV19	-	TRBJ1-6	once	TGTGCCAGTAGTCCCCGGGGGGAGCGTGATTCACCCCTCCACTTT	CASSPRGERDSPLHF
TRBV5-1	-	TRBJ2-2	-	TGCGCCAGCAGTCTGCAGGGTTTCGGGGAGCTGTTTTTT	CASSLQGFGELFF
TRBV3-1/TRBV3-2	TRBD1	TRBJ2-4	-	TGTGCCAGCAGCGTACAGGGGGCCAAAAACATTCAGTACTTC	CASSVQGAKNIQYF
TRBV5-6	TRBD2	TRBJ2-1	-	TGTGCCAGCAGCTCTAGCGGGAGGGCCCCCCACAATGAGCAGTTCTTC	CASSSSGRAPHNEQFF
TRBV11-2	-	TRBJ1-2	-	TGTGCCAGCAGCTTAGGAGATTTGGATGGCTACACCTTC	CASSLGDLDGYTF